A few counts support the clone carrying this TCR beta chain. Per the original methods: It was from reference gene primer amplification that nucleated cell counts were estimated. The data were produced by immunoSEQ multiplex PCR, yet TCRdb's version contains in-frame clones alone and is incomplete. V and J calls and clone size are as listed in that table; D and trimming were resolved from the DNA. The repertoire holds some 120,000 clones, with about 79% as singletons. The data originate from a study of blood T cell repertoires in COVID-19. Across the study: Some COVID-19 samples were acute and others convalescent; all came from the United States, Italy and Spain. PBMCs, B-cell-depleted T cells, or T cells provided the cDNA or gDNA that made up the material.

This CDR3 spans 14 amino acids. CDR1 KGHSH and CDR2 LQKENI come from the germline V gene. V shed 3 bases and J shed 4 bases, with 12 bases lying between them. The specimen sequenced was peripheral blood. The chain carries TRBV18 and TRBJ1-1; D is possibly TRBD1 (6 bases). This sequence originates from a man aged 35-49 years with active or convalescent COVID-19. This CDR3 reads CASSPSDSATEAFF. CDR3 bases: TGTGCCAGCTCACCGTCGGACAGCGCCACTGAAGCTTTCTTT.